Included here is one T cell receptor beta chain sequence, with context. No antigen is known for it. The data originate from a study of shared clonotypes between healthy human individuals. General study points: Genetic and exposure-history diversity was limited by the few donors.

Germline-derived CDR1 and CDR2 are MGHDK and SYGVNS. The junction had 7 bases not matched to a gene; V was cut back by 3 bases and J by 2 bases. There are 16 residues in the CDR3. A CD45RA-negative memory subset and a CD45RA+ naive subset were separated from the CD4+ cells. Clones were sequenced by immunoSEQ multiplex PCR, and TCRdb holds only the in-frame ones, with some missing. Of some 680,000 clones listed, roughly 73% are singletons. The V call is TRBV25-1, the J call TRBJ2-7, with 10 positions matching TRBD2. Specimen: memory CD4+ T cells sorted from blood. Subset given: CD45RA-negative fraction. The clonotype originates from a woman in her twenties or thirties in good health. The CDR3 protein is CASSDLHSGGPYEQYF. CDR3 bases: TGTGCCAGCAGTGACCTCCATAGCGGGGGGCCCTACGAGCAGTACTTC.